A selection of T cell receptor beta chains follows, all from one sample in a study of cytomegalovirus exposure and HLA in healthy donors. TCRdb keeps only in-frame clones here, not all; method: immunoSEQ multiplex PCR. The table lists 55,000 or so clones, around 70% of them singletons. The sequencing sample was made of PBMCs. These receptors were obtained from a young man in good health and CMV-seronegative. Each CDR3 is given with its conserved first and last residue. Each record gives: J gene, V gene, clone size, D gene, CDR3 length, CDR3 protein, CDR3 DNA. A D gene is named only where the DNA matches it firmly. Not all rows give a size; the values are once, few, many and, for expanded clones, a class.

j_call: TRBJ2-4
v_call: TRBV15
clone_size: NA
d_call: NA
cdr3_length: 14
cdr3_aa: CATSRAGDVRVPYF
cdr3_nt: TGTGCCACCAGCAGAGCAGGGGACGTAAGGGTTCCGTACTTC

j_call: TRBJ2-7
v_call: TRBV7-3
clone_size: NA
d_call: NA
cdr3_length: 14
cdr3_aa: CASSLTPGVDEQYF
cdr3_nt: TGTGCCAGCAGCTTAACCCCGGGGGTAGACGAGCAGTACTTC

j_call: TRBJ2-6
v_call: TRBV2
clone_size: NA
d_call: NA
cdr3_length: 16
cdr3_aa: CASSGRLSSGANVLTF
cdr3_nt: TGTGCCAGCAGTGGGAGACTGTCCTCTGGGGCCAACGTCCTGACTTTC

j_call: TRBJ2-3
v_call: TRBV5-1
clone_size: NA
d_call: NA
cdr3_length: 14
cdr3_aa: CASSLGHNTDTQYF
cdr3_nt: TGCGCCAGCAGCTTGGGGCACAACACAGATACGCAGTATTTT

j_call: TRBJ1-1
v_call: TRBV10-3
clone_size: NA
d_call: TRBD1
cdr3_length: 14
cdr3_aa: CAIRETGVNTEAFF
cdr3_nt: TGTGCCATCAGGGAGACAGGGGTGAACACTGAAGCTTTCTTT

j_call: TRBJ1-2
v_call: TRBV6-5
clone_size: NA
d_call: NA
cdr3_length: 15
cdr3_aa: CASSYSDGGPYGYTF
cdr3_nt: TGTGCCAGCAGTTACTCAGACGGCGGGCCCTATGGCTACACCTTC

j_call: TRBJ2-3
v_call: TRBV28
clone_size: NA
d_call: NA
cdr3_length: 10
cdr3_aa: CATHRDTQYF
cdr3_nt: TGTGCTACACACAGGGATACGCAGTATTTT

j_call: TRBJ1-4
v_call: TRBV5-6
clone_size: few
d_call: NA
cdr3_length: 14
cdr3_aa: CASSWGATNEKLFF
cdr3_nt: TGTGCCAGCAGCTGGGGGGCAACTAATGAAAAACTGTTTTTT

j_call: TRBJ2-7
v_call: TRBV25-1
clone_size: NA
d_call: TRBD2
cdr3_length: 14
cdr3_aa: CASSGGGRFHEQYF
cdr3_nt: TGTGCCAGCAGTGGGGGAGGGCGTTTCCACGAGCAGTACTTC

j_call: TRBJ1-2
v_call: TRBV30
clone_size: NA
d_call: TRBD1
cdr3_length: 13
cdr3_aa: CAWSIKGARGYTF
cdr3_nt: TGTGCCTGGAGTATCAAGGGGGCGCGTGGCTACACCTTC

j_call: TRBJ1-2
v_call: TRBV18
clone_size: few
d_call: NA
cdr3_length: 13
cdr3_aa: CASSPQDSYGYTF
cdr3_nt: TGTGCCAGCTCACCACAAGACAGTTATGGCTACACCTTC

j_call: TRBJ1-1
v_call: TRBV18
clone_size: few
d_call: NA
cdr3_length: 14
cdr3_aa: CASLPSALNTEAFF
cdr3_nt: TGTGCCAGCCTACCGAGCGCTCTGAACACTGAAGCTTTCTTT

j_call: TRBJ2-1
v_call: TRBV29-1
clone_size: NA
d_call: NA
cdr3_length: 13
cdr3_aa: CSGNREWGNEQFF
cdr3_nt: TGCAGCGGAAACAGGGAGTGGGGGAATGAGCAGTTCTTC